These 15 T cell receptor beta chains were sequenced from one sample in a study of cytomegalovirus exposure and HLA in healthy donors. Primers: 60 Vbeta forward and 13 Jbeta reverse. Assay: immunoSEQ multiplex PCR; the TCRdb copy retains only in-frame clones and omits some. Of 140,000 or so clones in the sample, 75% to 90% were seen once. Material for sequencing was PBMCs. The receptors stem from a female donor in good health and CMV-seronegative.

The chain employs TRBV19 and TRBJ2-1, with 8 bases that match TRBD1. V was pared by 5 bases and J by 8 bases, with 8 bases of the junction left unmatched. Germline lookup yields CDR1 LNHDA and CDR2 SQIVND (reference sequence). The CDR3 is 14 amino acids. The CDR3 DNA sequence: TGTGCCAGTAGTTTAGGACAGGGTTTTGATGAGCAGTTCTTC. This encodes CASSLGQGFDEQFF.

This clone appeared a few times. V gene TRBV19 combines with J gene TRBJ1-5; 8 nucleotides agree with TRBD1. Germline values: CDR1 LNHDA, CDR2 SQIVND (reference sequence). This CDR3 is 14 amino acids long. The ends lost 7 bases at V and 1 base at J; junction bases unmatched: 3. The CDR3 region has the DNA TGTGCCAGTACCCAGGGGGCCAGCAATCAGCCCCAGCATTTT. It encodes CASTQGASNQPQHF.

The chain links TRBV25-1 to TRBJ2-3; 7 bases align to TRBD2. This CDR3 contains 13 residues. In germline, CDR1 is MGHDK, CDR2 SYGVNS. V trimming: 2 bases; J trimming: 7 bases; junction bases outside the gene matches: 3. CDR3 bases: TGTGCCAGCAGTGAAATGGGGGGGAATACGCAGTATTTT. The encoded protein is CASSEMGGNTQYF. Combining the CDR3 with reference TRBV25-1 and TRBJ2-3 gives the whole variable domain EADIYQTPRYLVIGTGKKITLECSQTMGHDKMYWYQQDPGMELHLIHYSYGVNSTEKGDLSSESTVSRIRTEHFPLTLESARPSHTSQYLCASSEMGGNTQYFGPGTRLTVL.

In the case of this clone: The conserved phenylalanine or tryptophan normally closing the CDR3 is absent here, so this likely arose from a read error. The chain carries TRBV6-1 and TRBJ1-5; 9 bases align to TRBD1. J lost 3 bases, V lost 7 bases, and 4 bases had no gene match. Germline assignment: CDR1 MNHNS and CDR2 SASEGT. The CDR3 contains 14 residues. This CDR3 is CASTRDRANQPQHV. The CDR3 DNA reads TGTGCCAGCACGAGGGACAGGGCCAATCAGCCCCAGCATGTT.

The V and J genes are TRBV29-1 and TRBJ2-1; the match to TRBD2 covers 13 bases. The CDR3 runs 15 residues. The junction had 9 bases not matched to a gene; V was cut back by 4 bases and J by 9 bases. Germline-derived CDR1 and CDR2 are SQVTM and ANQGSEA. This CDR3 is CSVVLAGGPATEQFF. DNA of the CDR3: TGCAGCGTTGTACTAGCGGGAGGGCCAGCAACTGAGCAGTTCTTC.

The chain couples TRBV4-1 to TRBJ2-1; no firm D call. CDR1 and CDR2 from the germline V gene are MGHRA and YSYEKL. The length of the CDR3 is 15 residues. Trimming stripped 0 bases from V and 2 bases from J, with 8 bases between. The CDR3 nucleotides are TGCGCCAGCAGCCAAGATGCGGTTCCCTACAATGAGCAGTTCTTC. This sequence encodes CASSQDAVPYNEQFF.

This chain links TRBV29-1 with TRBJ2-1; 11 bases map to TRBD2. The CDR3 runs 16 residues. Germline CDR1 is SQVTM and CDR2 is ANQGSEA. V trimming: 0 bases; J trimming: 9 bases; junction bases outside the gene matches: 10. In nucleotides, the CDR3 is TGCAGCGTTGAAGATTTTACTAGCGGGAGTATCGCTGAGCAGTTCTTC. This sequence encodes CSVEDFTSGSIAEQFF.

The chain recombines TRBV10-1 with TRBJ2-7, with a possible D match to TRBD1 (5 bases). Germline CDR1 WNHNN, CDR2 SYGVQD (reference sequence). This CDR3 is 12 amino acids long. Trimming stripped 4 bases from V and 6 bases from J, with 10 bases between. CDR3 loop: CASSGPGLEQYF. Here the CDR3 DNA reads TGCGCCAGCAGTGGACCAGGGCTCGAGCAGTACTTC.

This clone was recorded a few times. The CDR3 is CASSPKEGARTEAFF. CDR3 coding DNA: TGTGCCAGCTCACCAAAGGAGGGGGCGCGGACTGAAGCTTTCTTT. The chain employs TRBV18 and TRBJ1-1; 7 bases match TRBD1. The ends lost 2 bases at V and 5 bases at J; junction bases unmatched: 8. The CDR3 is 15 amino acids. Germline V gene data show CDR1 as KGHSH and CDR2 as LQKENI.

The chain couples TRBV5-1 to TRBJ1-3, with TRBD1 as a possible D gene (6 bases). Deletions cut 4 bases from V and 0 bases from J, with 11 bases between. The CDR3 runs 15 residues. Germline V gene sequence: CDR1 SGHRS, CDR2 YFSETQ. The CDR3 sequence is CASSVDSFSGNTIYF. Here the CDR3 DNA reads TGCGCCAGCAGCGTGGACAGCTTCTCTGGAAACACCATATATTTT.

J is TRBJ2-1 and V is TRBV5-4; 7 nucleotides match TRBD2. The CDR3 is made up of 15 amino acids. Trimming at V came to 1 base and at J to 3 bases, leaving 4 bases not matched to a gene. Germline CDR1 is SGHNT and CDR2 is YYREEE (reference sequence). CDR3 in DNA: TGTGCCAGCAGCTTGAGTCTAGCGGACTACAATGAGCAGTTCTTC. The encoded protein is CASSLSLADYNEQFF.

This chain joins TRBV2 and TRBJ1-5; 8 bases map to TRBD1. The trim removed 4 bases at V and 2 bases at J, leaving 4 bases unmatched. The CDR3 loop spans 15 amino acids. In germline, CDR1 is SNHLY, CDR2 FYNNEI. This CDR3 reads CASSAQGAGNQPQHF. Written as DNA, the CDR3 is TGTGCCAGCAGTGCCCAGGGGGCCGGCAATCAGCCCCAGCATTTT.

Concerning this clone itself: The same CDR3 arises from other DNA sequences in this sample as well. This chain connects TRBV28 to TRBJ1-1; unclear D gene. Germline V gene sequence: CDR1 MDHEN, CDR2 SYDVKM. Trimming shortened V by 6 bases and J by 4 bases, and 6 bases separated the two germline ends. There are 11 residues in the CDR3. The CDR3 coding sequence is TGTGCCAGCAGAGGCGGCACTGAAGCTTTCTTT. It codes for CASRGGTEAFF.

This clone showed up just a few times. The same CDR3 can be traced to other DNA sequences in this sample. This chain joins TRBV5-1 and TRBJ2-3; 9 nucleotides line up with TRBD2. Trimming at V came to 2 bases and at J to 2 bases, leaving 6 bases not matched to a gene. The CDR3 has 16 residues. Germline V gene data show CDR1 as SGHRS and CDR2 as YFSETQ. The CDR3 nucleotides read TGCGCCAGCAGCTTACGTAGCGGGGGAATCACAGATACGCAGTATTTT. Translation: CASSLRSGGITDTQYF. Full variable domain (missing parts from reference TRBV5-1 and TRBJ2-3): KAGVTQTPRYLIKTRGQQVTLSCSPISGHRSVSWYQQTPGQGLQFLFEYFSETQRNKGNFPGRFSGRQFSNSRSEMNVSTLELGDSALYLCASSLRSGGITDTQYFGPGTRLTVL.

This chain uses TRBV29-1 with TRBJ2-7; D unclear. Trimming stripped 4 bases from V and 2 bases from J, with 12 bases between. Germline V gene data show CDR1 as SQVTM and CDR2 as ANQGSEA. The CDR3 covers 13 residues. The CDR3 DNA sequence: TGCAGCGTTGGATCAGGCTTAACCTACGAGCAGTACTTC. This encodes CSVGSGLTYEQYF.